This note documents a single T cell receptor (beta chain) sequence. Its antigen is unknown. These data originate in a study of T cell repertoires in cytomegalovirus infection. Overall study results and limits: Based on cumulative public TCR beta family frequency, carriers of CMV plus the relevant HLA were identified. HLA-C-restricted CMV clonotypes gave the most frequent clonotype in two of eight donors.

Using its own MiXCR run on the reads, TCRdb lists one record per CDR3 protein. The sample has a few hundred thousand distinct CDR3 sequences, under 25% seen once. The germline CDR1 and CDR2 sequences are SGHRS and YFSETQ. The CDR3 spans 14 residues. Losses at the gene ends were 2 bases for V and 9 bases for J; bases not matched to a gene: 6. The chain employs TRBV5-1 and TRBJ2-1; 9 positions agree with TRBD1. The receptor was isolated from a human donor in good health (CMV status not recorded). Some clones in this sample may be carry-over from other donors' samples. The specimen was cultured PBMCs, collected from culture after CMV antigen stimulation. CDR3 protein: CASSFLGQGGEQFF. CDR3 sequence (DNA): TGCGCCAGCAGCTTCCTGGGACAGGGAGGTGAGCAGTTCTTC.